This is a list of T cell receptor beta chains from one sample in a study of T cells after yellow fever vaccination. TCRdb analysed the 5' RACE reads with MiXCR anew, one entry per CDR3 protein. The sample carries approximately 140,000 distinct CDR3 sequences, 7.7% recorded once. The input for sequencing was CD4+ T cells sorted from PBMCs, taken 5 days after the yellow fever booster vaccination. The receptors were gathered from a man aged 25-45 years who received the YFV17D yellow fever vaccine. Both conserved end residues are part of each CDR3. A D gene is named only where the DNA matches it firmly. Clone sizes are given selectively: once, few, many, or a class where the clone is expanded.

TRBJ2-1	TRBD2	many	TRBV20-1	CSALGASGMAEQFF	TGCAGTGCTCTAGGGGCTAGCGGGATGGCTGAGCAGTTCTTC
TRBJ2-7	NA	many	TRBV14	CASSWDIDDEQYF	TGTGCCAGCAGCTGGGACATTGACGACGAGCAGTACTTC
TRBJ2-1	TRBD2	NA	TRBV2	CASRGLAGESYNEQFF	TGTGCCAGCAGGGGACTAGCGGGAGAATCTTACAATGAGCAGTTCTTC
TRBJ1-2	TRBD1	many	TRBV7-2	CASSFDRGRQGYTF	TGTGCCAGCAGCTTTGACAGGGGGCGCCAGGGCTACACCTTC
TRBJ1-5	TRBD1	many	TRBV12-5	CASGLKQGREGQPQHF	TGTGCTAGTGGTTTAAAACAGGGGAGAGAAGGTCAGCCCCAGCATTTT
TRBJ2-1	NA	NA	TRBV7-2	CASSLTSHNEQFF	TGTGCCAGCAGCTTAACGTCACACAATGAGCAGTTCTTC
TRBJ2-5	NA	many	TRBV6-5	CASRRGQETQYF	TGTGCCAGCAGAAGGGGCCAAGAGACCCAGTACTTC
TRBJ2-3	TRBD2	many	TRBV5-4	CASSLGGREDTQYF	TGTGCCAGCAGCTTAGGCGGGAGGGAAGATACGCAGTATTTT
TRBJ2-2	NA	few	TRBV5-4	CASRGGVTGELFF	TGTGCCAGCAGAGGGGGAGTCACCGGGGAGCTGTTTTTT
TRBJ2-3	TRBD2	many	TRBV4-3	CASSQDLVGSGRSSTDTQYF	TGCGCCAGCAGCCAAGATCTAGTGGGGAGCGGGAGGTCTAGCACAGATACGCAGTATTTT
TRBJ2-1	TRBD2	NA	TRBV5-6	CASSWRGGLASFNEQFF	TGTGCCAGCAGCTGGCGGGGGGGACTAGCCTCCTTCAATGAGCAGTTCTTC
TRBJ2-7	NA	many	TRBV7-6	CASSLGVISNHEQYF	TGTGCCAGCAGCTTAGGTGTAATTAGTAACCACGAGCAGTACTTC
TRBJ2-3	NA	NA	TRBV6-5	CASRYQNPSGALSTDTQYF	TGTGCCAGCAGATATCAAAATCCCTCCGGGGCCTTGAGCACAGATACGCAGTATTTT
TRBJ2-7	TRBD1	NA	TRBV19	CASSPGTGPFYEQYF	TGTGCCAGTAGCCCCGGGACAGGGCCCTTCTACGAGCAGTACTTC
TRBJ2-3	NA	many	TRBV20-1	CSADAFPRAEGTDTQYF	TGCAGTGCTGATGCATTCCCTAGAGCGGAGGGCACAGATACGCAGTATTTT
TRBJ2-3	NA	many	TRBV29-1	CSVGAADTQYF	TGCAGCGTGGGAGCGGCAGATACGCAGTATTTT
TRBJ2-5	NA	medium-sized	TRBV7-2	CASSFLETQYF	TGTGCCAGCAGCTTCTTAGAGACCCAGTACTTC
TRBJ2-7	NA	NA	TRBV7-2	CASSPLGGAYISYEQYF	TGTGCCAGCAGCCCTTTAGGGGGGGCCTACATCTCCTACGAGCAGTACTTC
TRBJ2-3	NA	many	TRBV7-2	CASRLGTDTQYF	TGTGCCAGCAGATTAGGGACAGATACGCAGTATTTT
TRBJ2-1	NA	many	TRBV5-8	CASSLIPGIYGQFF	TGTGCCAGCAGCTTGATCCCAGGGATCTATGGGCAGTTCTTC
TRBJ2-2	NA	many	TRBV20-1	CSSPGGLNTGELFF	TGCAGTTCTCCTGGGGGGCTGAACACCGGGGAGCTGTTTTTT
TRBJ2-7	NA	many	TRBV20-1	CSARKAGHSYEQYF	TGCAGTGCTAGAAAAGCGGGACATTCCTACGAGCAGTACTTC
TRBJ2-1	NA	many	TRBV29-1	CSVDHRLGNEQFF	TGCAGCGTTGATCACAGGTTAGGAAATGAGCAGTTCTTC
TRBJ2-3	NA	many	TRBV7-3	CASSYGADTQYF	TGTGCCAGCAGCTATGGAGCAGATACGCAGTATTTT
TRBJ2-3	NA	NA	TRBV6-5	CASSGGRGTDTQYF	TGTGCCAGCAGTGGTGGAAGAGGCACAGATACGCAGTATTTT
TRBJ2-3	NA	few	TRBV12-2	CASRLVGILSGILTDTQYF	TGTGCAAGTCGCTTAGTGGGAATTCTTAGCGGGATCCTTACAGATACGCAGTATTTT
TRBJ2-7	TRBD1	many	TRBV11-1	CASSLAQPNEFRDRGTDYEQYF	TGTGCCAGCAGCTTAGCGCAGCCCAACGAATTCCGGGACAGGGGAACAGACTACGAGCAGTACTTC
TRBJ2-5	NA	many	TRBV9	CASSAGAEETQYF	TGTGCCAGCAGCGCGGGAGCGGAAGAGACCCAGTACTTC
TRBJ2-7	TRBD2	many	TRBV13	CASSISPSGRASYEQYF	TGTGCCAGCAGCATTAGTCCTAGCGGGAGGGCCTCCTACGAGCAGTACTTC
TRBJ2-3	NA	many	TRBV5-1	CASSFQGKTDTQYF	TGCGCCAGCAGCTTTCAGGGAAAAACAGATACGCAGTATTTT
TRBJ1-1	TRBD1	many	TRBV7-2	CASSLGRTGGSRAFF	TGTGCCAGCAGCTTAGGCAGGACAGGGGGCTCTCGGGCTTTCTTT
TRBJ2-7	TRBD2	many	TRBV14	CASSQDWAGDEQYF	TGTGCCAGCAGCCAAGATTGGGCGGGAGACGAGCAGTACTTC
TRBJ2-1	TRBD2	many	TRBV5-1	CASSSTTSGTNEQFF	TGCGCCAGCAGCTCGACCACTAGCGGGACCAATGAGCAGTTCTTC
TRBJ1-3	TRBD1	many	TRBV20-1	CSANPPGQGTIYF	TGCAGTGCTAACCCTCCGGGACAGGGGACCATATATTTT